Shown below are 24 T cell receptor beta chains from a single sample sequenced in a study of shared clonotypes between healthy human individuals. Clones were read by immunoSEQ multiplex PCR, and TCRdb kept only the in-frame ones, dropping some. The data hold about 2,500,000 clones, with just over 90% observed a single time. The specimen sequenced was naive CD4+ T cells sorted from blood. Subset specified: CD45RA+ positively selected. These receptors were obtained from a man between 18 and 29 years old in good health.

V usage is TRBV5-6 and J usage is TRBJ2-1, with D tentatively TRBD2 (6 bases). Germline V gene lookup returns CDR1 SGHDT and CDR2 YYEEEE. The germline V and J ends were trimmed by 0 bases and 5 bases, with 18 bases remaining between them. This CDR3 spans 17 amino acids. The CDR3, as DNA: TGTGCCAGCAGCTTGGTCCGGGACTCACTCCTCCACAATGAGCAGTTCTTC. Its translation: CASSLVRDSLLHNEQFF.

This clone has only one observation. The gene calls are TRBV5-4 and TRBJ1-6, with 8 nucleotides matching TRBD1. V gave up 5 bases and J gave up 4 bases; unmatched junction bases: 8. CDR3 length equals 16 residues. Germline loops: CDR1 SGHNT, CDR2 YYREEE (reference sequence). In nucleotides, the CDR3 is TGTGCCAGCAGGACAGGACAGGGAACGTATAATTCACCCCTCCACTTT. Its protein is CASRTGQGTYNSPLHF.

The gene calls are TRBV5-5 and TRBJ2-7; the D gene is possibly TRBD1 (5 bases). Germline V gene lookup returns CDR1 SGHKS and CDR2 YYEKEE (reference sequence). The CDR3 is 13 amino acids. The germline V and J ends were trimmed by 4 bases and 0 bases, with 8 bases remaining between them. CDR3 DNA sequence: TGTGCCAGCAGCAGAGGACACTCCTACGAGCAGTACTTC. Encoded protein: CASSRGHSYEQYF.

This chain links TRBV6-5 with TRBJ2-2; 13 positions agree with TRBD2. The CDR3 has 14 residues. With 8 bases clipped from V and 8 bases from J, the junction kept 5 bases outside the gene matches. Per germline, CDR1 MNHEY and CDR2 SVGAGI. The CDR3 here is CASGGLAGTGELFF. The CDR3 nucleotides are TGTGCCAGCGGGGGACTAGCGGGGACAGGGGAGCTGTTTTTT.

V is TRBV30 and J is TRBJ1-5; D gene ambiguous. V lost 0 bases and J lost 4, with 10 bases in between. The CDR3 extends over 14 amino acids. Germline loops: CDR1 GTSNPN, CDR2 SVGIG (reference sequence). CDR3 amino acids: CAWSVLGLNQPQHF. The CDR3 bases are TGTGCCTGGAGTGTACTAGGTCTAAATCAGCCCCAGCATTTT.

The rearrangement links TRBV5-4 to TRBJ2-3; possible D gene TRBD2, 5 bases. Germline CDR1 and CDR2: SGHNT and YYREEE (reference sequence). This CDR3 comprises 13 residues. V was pared by 3 bases and J by 6 bases, with 11 bases between. CDR3 in amino acids: CASSSRTEDTQYF. The CDR3 DNA reads TGTGCCAGCAGCTCTCGGACTGAGGATACGCAGTATTTT.

The gene calls are TRBV7-2 and TRBJ1-4; D unresolved. V was shortened by 2 bases and J by 10 bases, with 14 bases between the two germline ends. CDR1 and CDR2 from the germline V gene are SGHTA and FQGNSA. The CDR3 sequence is 14 residues long. CDR3 in amino acids: CASSLSSDQRKLFF. The DNA for the CDR3 is TGTGCCAGCAGCTTATCCAGTGACCAACGAAAACTGTTTTTT.

With respect to this clone: Other DNA sequences within the sample encode an identical CDR3. The J gene is TRBJ1-2, the V gene TRBV5-1, with D unclear. The V end was cut by 4 bases, the J end by 0 bases, with 7 bases between. The V gene's germline CDR1 is SGHRS and CDR2 YFSETQ. The CDR3 spans 13 residues. CDR3 DNA sequence: TGCGCCAGCAGCCACGAGGCTAACTATGGCTACACCTTC. The encoded protein is CASSHEANYGYTF.

This chain joins TRBV25-1 and TRBJ2-7; 8 bases are shared with TRBD1. From germline, CDR1 is MGHDK and CDR2 SYGVNS. With V trimmed by 3 bases and J by 0 bases, 4 bases remained unmatched. The length of the CDR3 is 15 residues. CDR3 coding DNA: TGTGCCAGCAGTGATAGGGACAGGCCCTCCTACGAGCAGTACTTC. As protein: CASSDRDRPSYEQYF.

This sequence joins TRBV30 and TRBJ2-1, with 12 bases lining up with TRBD2. The CDR3 extends over 15 amino acids. V lost 2 bases and J lost 4; bases outside the gene matches: 3. Per the germline V gene, CDR1 is GTSNPN and CDR2 is SVGIG (reference sequence). The CDR3 spells CAWSSGTSGYNEQFF. The CDR3 coding sequence is TGTGCCTGGAGTTCCGGGACTAGCGGGTACAATGAGCAGTTCTTC.

The J gene is TRBJ2-7, the V gene TRBV19; the D gene could be TRBD1 or TRBD2 (5 bases each). CDR1 and CDR2 from the germline V gene are LNHDA and SQIVND (reference sequence). V shed 5 bases and J shed 2 bases, with 10 bases lying between them. The length of the CDR3 is 13 residues. DNA for the CDR3: TGTGCCAGTAGTGCGAGGGGCCCCTACGAGCAGTACTTC. Its protein product is CASSARGPYEQYF.

About this clone itself: The same CDR3 is also encoded by other DNA sequences in this sample. The genes are TRBV9 and TRBJ2-5; tentative D call: TRBD2 (7 bases). Germline V CDR1 and CDR2: SGDLS, YYNGEE. This CDR3 is 15 amino acids long. V was pared by 4 bases and J by 5 bases, with 18 bases between. The CDR3 DNA is TGTGCCAGCAGCTTAAGGGGGGGTTCAGAGGAGACCCAGTACTTC. Its translation is CASSLRGGSEETQYF. Variable domain in full (rest from reference TRBV9 and TRBJ2-5): DSGVTQTPKHLITATGQRVTLRCSPRSGDLSVYWYQQSLDQGLQFLIQYYNGEERAKGNILERFSAQQFPDLHSELNLSSLELGDSALYFCASSLRGGSEETQYFGPGTRLLVL.

V usage is TRBV5-1 and J usage is TRBJ2-2; the D is unclear. CDR3 size: 17 residues. V lost 0 bases and J lost 1, with 13 bases in between. Germline V CDR1 and CDR2: SGHRS, YFSETQ. As DNA, the CDR3 is TGCGCCAGCAGCTTGGTCCCTTTGGGCGAGAACACCGGGGAGCTGTTTTTT. Translated: CASSLVPLGENTGELFF.

The rearrangement joins TRBV2 to TRBJ2-3; D remains ambiguous. This CDR3 contains 12 residues. Germline values: CDR1 SNHLY, CDR2 FYNNEI. V was cut by 6 bases and J by 6 bases, with 10 bases left in between. The CDR3 loop is CASRVSSDTQYF. The CDR3 coding sequence is TGTGCCAGCAGGGTCAGTTCGGATACGCAGTATTTT.

V usage is TRBV10-3 and J usage is TRBJ1-3; 7 positions match TRBD1. The trim removed 10 bases at V and 3 bases at J, leaving 9 bases unmatched. Germline CDR1 and CDR2: ENHRY and SYGVKD. CDR3 length equals 14 residues. The CDR3 sequence: CATDSQGIGNTIYF. The CDR3 DNA follows: TGTGCCACCGACTCACAGGGGATTGGAAACACCATATATTTT.

The genes are TRBV5-4 and TRBJ2-7; D is ambiguous. V gave up 0 bases and J gave up 6 bases, with 7 bases separating them. This CDR3 has 12 residues. Germline V gene lookup returns CDR1 SGHNT and CDR2 YYREEE (reference sequence). The CDR3 spells CASSLGLGEQYF. The CDR3 DNA reads as TGTGCCAGCAGCTTGGGGCTAGGCGAGCAGTACTTC.

This rearrangement joins TRBV29-1 to TRBJ1-1; TRBD1 aligns across 8 bases. There are 14 residues in the CDR3. Germline lookup yields CDR1 SQVTM and CDR2 ANQGSEA. V lost 6 bases, J lost 1 base, and 7 bases stayed unmatched. CDR3 sequence (DNA): TGCAGCGTAGGACAGGGTGGTAAGAACACTGAAGCTTTCTTT. Translation gives CSVGQGGKNTEAFF.

The CDR3 here is CASSLGWGNINEKLFF. The CDR3 DNA sequence: TGTGCCAGCAGCTTGGGATGGGGCAACATTAATGAAAAACTGTTTTTT. This chain connects TRBV5-5 to TRBJ1-4; D may be TRBD1 (5 bases). The CDR3 loop spans 16 amino acids. V lost 0 bases to trimming and J lost 4 bases, with 13 bases between them. In germline, CDR1 is SGHKS, CDR2 YYEKEE (reference sequence).

This chain joins TRBV4-3 and TRBJ2-3; D remains unclear. This CDR3 has 15 residues. Germline CDR1 LGHNA, CDR2 YSLEER. With 2 bases removed from V and 0 bases from J, the gap between germline ends came to 9 bases. In nucleotides, the CDR3 is TGCGCCAGCAGCCAATCCACCCCTAGCACAGATACGCAGTATTTT. The encoded protein is CASSQSTPSTDTQYF.

The chain combines TRBV2 with TRBJ2-3, with 8 bases fitting TRBD1. V lost 10 bases to trimming and J lost 6 bases; unmatched junction nucleotides: 15. The CDR3 consists of 15 residues. Per germline, CDR1 SNHLY and CDR2 FYNNEI. The CDR3 nucleotides read TGTGCCACCAGCGCAGAGCAGGGGGCGGGTGATACGCAGTATTTT. This codes for CATSAEQGAGDTQYF.

In regard to this clone: The junction departs from the called germline gene at one end, perhaps through a read error. CDR3 DNA: TGTGCCAGCAGCAATCCTGGGGAGGACTACGGCTACACCTTC. This encodes CASSNPGEDYGYTF. The chain couples TRBV7-2 to TRBJ1-2; D not resolved. Looked up from germline, CDR1 is SGHTA and CDR2 is FQGNSA. The CDR3 runs to 14 residues.

In the case of this clone: In the same sample, other DNA sequences code for this CDR3. The CDR3 region has the DNA TGTGCCACCAGCAGAGATATTGAGACCCAGTACTTC. Translating it yields CATSRDIETQYF. The chain has TRBV15 and TRBJ2-5; D remains ambiguous. CDR1 and CDR2 (germline): LNHNV, YYDKDF (reference sequence). There are 12 residues in the CDR3. Trimming shortened V by 0 bases and J by 5 bases, and 4 bases separated the two germline ends.

The gene calls are TRBV7-9 and TRBJ2-1; 7 bases map to TRBD2. Germline-derived CDR1 and CDR2 are SEHNR and FQNEAQ (reference sequence). V gave up 7 bases and J gave up 8 bases; unmatched junction bases: 14. This CDR3 contains 15 residues. The CDR3 reads CASTQAGGSGHEQFF. The CDR3 DNA sequence: TGTGCCAGCACCCAGGCCGGCGGGAGTGGTCATGAGCAGTTCTTC.

On this clone: Other DNA sequences in this specimen translate into the identical CDR3. The CDR3 sequence is CASSLDRADTQYF. As DNA, the CDR3 is TGCGCCAGCAGCCTTGACAGGGCCGATACGCAGTATTTT. The gene calls are TRBV5-1 and TRBJ2-3; 7 nucleotides line up with TRBD1. Looked up from germline, CDR1 is SGHRS and CDR2 is YFSETQ. The V segment lost 4 bases and the J segment 6 bases; nucleotides outside the gene matches: 5. CDR3 length equals 13 residues.